One TCR beta chain is described in this entry. Its specificity is not known. These data come from a study of blood T cells in healthy people across ages. Findings and caveats of the study: Considered underestimates were the diversity estimates obtained from one million T cells. The recorded TCR beta diversity per million T cells decreased in a roughly linear manner with age.

Germline CDR1 reads MDHEN; CDR2 reads SYDVKM. Trimming shortened V by 1 base and J by 0 bases, and 10 bases separated the two germline ends. The CDR3 is made up of 16 amino acids. Aged roughly 6 to 90, donors were systemically healthy Caucasians from Russia. Drawing of peripheral blood yielded ten milliliters from each donor. A sample-barcoded 5' primer and a J-beta primer mix were used in a second PCR of roughly 7 to 12 cycles. One entry per CDR3 protein results from TCRdb running MiXCR on the 5' RACE reads. Of 780,000 or so distinct CDR3 sequences in the sample, approximately 53% were seen once. The V gene is TRBV28, the J gene TRBJ1-5; no definite D call. This TCR came from a man in his forties in good health. The specimen was blood. In DNA form, the CDR3 reads TGTGCCAGCAGTTTATTAGGCGGGAGTAGCAATCAGCCCCAGCATTTT. Residues: CASSLLGGSSNQPQHF.